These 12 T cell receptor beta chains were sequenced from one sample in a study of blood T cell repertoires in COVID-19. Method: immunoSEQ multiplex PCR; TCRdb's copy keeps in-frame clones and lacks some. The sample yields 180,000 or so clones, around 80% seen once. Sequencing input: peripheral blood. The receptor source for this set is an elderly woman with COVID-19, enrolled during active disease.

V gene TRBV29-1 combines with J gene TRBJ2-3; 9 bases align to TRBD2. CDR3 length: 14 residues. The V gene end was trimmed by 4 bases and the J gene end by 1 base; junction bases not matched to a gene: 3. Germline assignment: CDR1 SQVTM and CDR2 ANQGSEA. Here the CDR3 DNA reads TGCAGCGTTGTAACTAGCGGGCGCACAGATACGCAGTATTTT. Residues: CSVVTSGRTDTQYF.

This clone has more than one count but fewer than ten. CDR3 DNA sequence: TGTGCCAGCAGCCAAGGGACAGTCTCTGGAAACACCATATATTTT. It yields the protein CASSQGTVSGNTIYF. V gene TRBV3-1 (or the pseudogene TRBV3-2) combines with J gene TRBJ1-3; tentative D call: TRBD1 (6 bases). This CDR3 is 15 amino acids long. The germline gives CDR1 LGHDT, CDR2 YNNKEL (reference sequence). The V gene lost 1 base and the J gene lost 0 bases, with 7 bases spanning the gap.

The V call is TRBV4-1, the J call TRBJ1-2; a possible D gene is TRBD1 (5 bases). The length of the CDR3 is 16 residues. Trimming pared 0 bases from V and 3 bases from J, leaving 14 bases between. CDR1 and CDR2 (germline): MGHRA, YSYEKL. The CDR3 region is CASSQESVGQYYGYTF. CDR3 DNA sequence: TGCGCCAGCAGCCAAGAATCAGTGGGGCAGTACTATGGCTACACCTTC.

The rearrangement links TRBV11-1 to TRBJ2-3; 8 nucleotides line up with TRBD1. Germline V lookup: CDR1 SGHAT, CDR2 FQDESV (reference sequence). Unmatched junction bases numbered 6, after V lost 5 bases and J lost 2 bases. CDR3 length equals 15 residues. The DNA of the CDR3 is TGTGCCAGCAGCGAAGGACAGGGAATCACAGATACGCAGTATTTT. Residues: CASSEGQGITDTQYF.

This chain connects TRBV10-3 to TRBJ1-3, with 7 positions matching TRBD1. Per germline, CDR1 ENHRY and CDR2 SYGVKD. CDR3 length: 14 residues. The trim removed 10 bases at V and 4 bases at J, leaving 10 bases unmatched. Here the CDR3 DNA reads TGTGCCACCTCCGACAGGGTGGCGGGAAACACCATATATTTT. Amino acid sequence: CATSDRVAGNTIYF.

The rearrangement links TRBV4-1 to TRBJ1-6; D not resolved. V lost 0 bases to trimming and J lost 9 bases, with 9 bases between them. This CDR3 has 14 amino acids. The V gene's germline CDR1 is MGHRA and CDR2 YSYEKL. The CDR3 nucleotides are TGCGCCAGCAGCCAAGATCAGAGGGTTTCACCCCTCCACTTT. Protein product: CASSQDQRVSPLHF.

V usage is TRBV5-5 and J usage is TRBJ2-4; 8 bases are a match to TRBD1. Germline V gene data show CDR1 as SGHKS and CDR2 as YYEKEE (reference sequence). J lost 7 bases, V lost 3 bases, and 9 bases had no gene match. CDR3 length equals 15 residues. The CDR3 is CASSSRQGIYNIQYF. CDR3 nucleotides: TGTGCCAGCAGCTCCAGACAGGGGATTTATAACATTCAGTACTTC.

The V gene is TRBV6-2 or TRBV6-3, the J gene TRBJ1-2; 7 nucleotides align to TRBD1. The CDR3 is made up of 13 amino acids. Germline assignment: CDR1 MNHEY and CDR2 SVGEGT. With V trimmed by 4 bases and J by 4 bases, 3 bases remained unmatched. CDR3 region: CASSWDSTYGYTF. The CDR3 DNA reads TGTGCCAGCAGTTGGGACAGTACCTATGGCTACACCTTC.

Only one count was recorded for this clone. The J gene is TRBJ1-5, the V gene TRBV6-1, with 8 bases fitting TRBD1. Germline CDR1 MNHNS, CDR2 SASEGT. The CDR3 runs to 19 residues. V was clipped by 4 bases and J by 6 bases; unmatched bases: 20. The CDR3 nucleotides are TGTGCCAGCAGTGTATTCTCAGACAGGGGATATGGGGTGGGTCAGCCCCAGCATTTT. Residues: CASSVFSDRGYGVGQPQHF.

The CDR3 reads CASSLMGTREDTQYF. CDR3 sequence (DNA): TGTGCCAGCAGCTTAATGGGGACTAGAGAAGATACGCAGTATTTT. This sequence joins TRBV11-1 and TRBJ2-3; 8 nucleotides match TRBD2. CDR3 length: 15 amino acids. Looked up from germline, CDR1 is SGHAT and CDR2 is FQDESV (reference sequence). Losses at the gene ends were 2 bases for V and 5 bases for J; bases not matched to a gene: 6.

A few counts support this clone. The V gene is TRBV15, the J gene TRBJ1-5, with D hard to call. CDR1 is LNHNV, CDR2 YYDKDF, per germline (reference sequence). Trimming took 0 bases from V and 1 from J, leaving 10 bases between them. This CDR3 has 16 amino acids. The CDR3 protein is CATSRDKWQSNQPQHF. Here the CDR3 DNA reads TGTGCCACCAGCAGAGATAAATGGCAGAGCAATCAGCCCCAGCATTTT.

CDR3 DNA sequence: TGTGCCAGCTCTTTAGCGGGAGTCCGGACCGGGGAGCTGTTTTTT. This sequence encodes CASSLAGVRTGELFF. V is TRBV28 and J is TRBJ2-2; 9 bases agree with TRBD2. The CDR3 has 15 amino acids. Per the germline V gene, CDR1 is MDHEN and CDR2 is SYDVKM. The V segment lost 8 bases and the J segment 5 bases; nucleotides outside the gene matches: 9.